The next 6 T cell receptor beta chains were all read from a single sample in a study of CD8+ T cells in alopecia areata. As to treatment: oral pan-JAK inhibitor, 5-10 mg twice daily. In each case, RNA was isolated and then reverse transcribed into cDNA as the sequencing template. Assay used: immunoSEQ multiplex PCR; TCRdb lists only in-frame clones, some missing. The sample contains 150,000 to 200,000 clones, over 55% of which appear only once. Sequencing used CD4+ T cells sorted from blood, obtained at week 24, from a patient treated with tofacitinib. The receptors come from a human donor with alopecia areata.

Only a few counts were recorded for this clone. The chain recombines TRBV4-2 with TRBJ1-2; D unclear. Between the trimmed V and J ends, which lost 0 bases and 5 bases, there was a span of 13 bases. Germline assignment: CDR1 LGHNA and CDR2 YNFKEQ. This CDR3 spans 15 amino acids. As DNA, the CDR3 is TGTGCCAGCAGCCAAGATCAGGCGTTACCTTATGGCTACACCTTC. Protein: CASSQDQALPYGYTF.

The chain is built from TRBV5-6 and TRBJ1-4; 12 bases agree with TRBD1. Trimming took 4 bases from V and 7 from J; bases not matched to a gene: 2. Germline CDR1 is SGHDT and CDR2 is YYEEEE. This CDR3 contains 14 residues. CDR3 sequence (DNA): TGTGCCAGCAGCCGGGACAGGGGGCGTGAAAAACTGTTTTTT. The encoded protein is CASSRDRGREKLFF.

This chain joins TRBV14 and TRBJ1-2; no clear D. CDR1 is SGHDN and CDR2 is FVKESK in the germline V gene. This CDR3 has 15 amino acids. Trimming removed 1 base from V and 3 bases from J, with 12 bases in between. The CDR3 sequence is CASSQGLGPYYGYTF. CDR3 in DNA: TGTGCCAGCAGCCAAGGTCTAGGGCCTTACTATGGCTACACCTTC.

The CDR3 nucleotides read TGCGCCAGCAGCCAAACAGGTTATAATGAAAAACTGTTTTTT. Translated, it gives CASSQTGYNEKLFF. The V gene is TRBV4-3, the J gene TRBJ1-4; maybe TRBD1 (5 bases). This CDR3 has 14 residues. Germline V gene data show CDR1 as LGHNA and CDR2 as YSLEER. Trimming took 2 bases from V and 4 from J, leaving 8 bases between them.

There are many counts of this clone. The chain uses TRBV29-1 and TRBJ1-2; TRBD1 agrees at 7 bases. J was trimmed by 10 bases and V by 7 bases; bases with no gene match: 12. CDR3 length: 12 amino acids. CDR1 is SQVTM and CDR2 is ANQGSEA in the germline V gene. The CDR3 spells CSASTTGQDYTF. The DNA of the CDR3 is TGCAGCGCATCCACAACTGGACAGGACTACACCTTC.

The chain joins TRBV29-1 to TRBJ2-3; 9 bases match TRBD1. Germline CDR1 is SQVTM and CDR2 is ANQGSEA. J was trimmed by 2 bases and V by 5 bases; bases with no gene match: 11. The CDR3 is 16 residues long. In DNA form, the CDR3 reads TGCAGCGTTTATTCGGGGGGACAGGGATACACAGATACGCAGTATTTT. It specifies CSVYSGGQGYTDTQYF.